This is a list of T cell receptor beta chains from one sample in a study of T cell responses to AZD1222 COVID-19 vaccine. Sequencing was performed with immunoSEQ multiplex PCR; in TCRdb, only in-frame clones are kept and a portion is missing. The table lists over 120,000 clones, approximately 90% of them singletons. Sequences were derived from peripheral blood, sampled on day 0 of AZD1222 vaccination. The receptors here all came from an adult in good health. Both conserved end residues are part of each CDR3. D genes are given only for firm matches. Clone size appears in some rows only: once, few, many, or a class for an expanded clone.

CDR3nt: TGTGCCACCAGTACAGGCGGGAGCTCCTACGAGCAGTACTTC
CDR3aa: CATSTGGSSYEQYF
v_gene: TRBV15
abundance: NA
j_gene: TRBJ2-7
d_gene: TRBD2

CDR3nt: TGTGCCAGCAGCCAAGATGTTGGTCAGCCTCTGTATGGCTACACCTTC
CDR3aa: CASSQDVGQPLYGYTF
v_gene: TRBV4-2
abundance: NA
j_gene: TRBJ1-2
d_gene: NA

CDR3nt: TGTGCCAGCAGCTTATCGGGGAATTCACCCCTCCACTTT
CDR3aa: CASSLSGNSPLHF
v_gene: TRBV14
abundance: NA
j_gene: TRBJ1-6
d_gene: NA

CDR3nt: TGCAGCGTTTTACTCCCAGAGACTAACTATGGCTACACCTTC
CDR3aa: CSVLLPETNYGYTF
v_gene: TRBV29-1
abundance: NA
j_gene: TRBJ1-2
d_gene: NA

CDR3nt: TGCGCCAGCAGCTTGGTAGCAGGGATGAACACTGAAGCTTTCTTT
CDR3aa: CASSLVAGMNTEAFF
v_gene: TRBV5-1
abundance: NA
j_gene: TRBJ1-1
d_gene: NA

CDR3nt: TGTGCCAGCTCACTGGAGACAGGGCATAGTTCACCCCTCCACTTT
CDR3aa: CASSLETGHSSPLHF
v_gene: TRBV18
abundance: NA
j_gene: TRBJ1-6
d_gene: TRBD1

CDR3nt: TGTGCCAGTAATCCCGGGACAGGGGGCTCCGGGGAGCTGTTTTTT
CDR3aa: CASNPGTGGSGELFF
v_gene: TRBV19
abundance: NA
j_gene: TRBJ2-2
d_gene: TRBD1

CDR3nt: TGTGCCAGCAGCCGGGACAGGCAAAGCAATCAGCCCCAGCATTTT
CDR3aa: CASSRDRQSNQPQHF
v_gene: TRBV6-5
abundance: NA
j_gene: TRBJ1-5
d_gene: TRBD1

CDR3nt: TGTGCCAGTAGTTCGAACAGGGGGGGCTATGGCTACACCTTC
CDR3aa: CASSSNRGGYGYTF
v_gene: TRBV19
abundance: NA
j_gene: TRBJ1-2
d_gene: TRBD1

CDR3nt: TGTGCCAGCAGCCAAATAAACCCGGGCGAACCCTGGGGGAAGCAGTACTTC
CDR3aa: CASSQINPGEPWGKQYF
v_gene: TRBV7-8
abundance: NA
j_gene: TRBJ2-7
d_gene: NA

CDR3nt: TGTGCCAGCAGTTACTCTGAGAGGGTAGAAGGCTACACCTTC
CDR3aa: CASSYSERVEGYTF
v_gene: TRBV6-5
abundance: NA
j_gene: TRBJ1-2
d_gene: NA

CDR3nt: TGTGCCAGCAACTTAGGCTTCTGGGACAGGGGGCGATCGGACACTGAAGCTTTCTTT
CDR3aa: CASNLGFWDRGRSDTEAFF
v_gene: TRBV27
abundance: NA
j_gene: TRBJ1-1
d_gene: TRBD1

CDR3nt: TGTGCCAGCTCACCGGCAAGTAGCGGGGGCGGGGAGACCCAGTACTTC
CDR3aa: CASSPASSGGGETQYF
v_gene: TRBV18
abundance: NA
j_gene: TRBJ2-5
d_gene: TRBD2

CDR3nt: TGTGCCAGCAGTTTGGTAGACACAGCGACAGGTGGCTACACCTTC
CDR3aa: CASSLVDTATGGYTF
v_gene: TRBV28
abundance: once
j_gene: TRBJ1-2
d_gene: NA

CDR3nt: TGCGCCAGCAGCTTGGGGGTCTCTGGAAACACCATATATTTT
CDR3aa: CASSLGVSGNTIYF
v_gene: TRBV5-1
abundance: NA
j_gene: TRBJ1-3
d_gene: NA

CDR3nt: TGTGCCAGCAGTCCAGCCGGGACAGATTATAACTATGGCTACACCTTC
CDR3aa: CASSPAGTDYNYGYTF
v_gene: TRBV6-2/TRBV6-3
abundance: NA
j_gene: TRBJ1-2
d_gene: TRBD1

CDR3nt: TGTGCCAGCAGCCAGGGACAGGGTATCTACAATGAGCAGTTCTTC
CDR3aa: CASSQGQGIYNEQFF
v_gene: TRBV7-9
abundance: NA
j_gene: TRBJ2-1
d_gene: TRBD1

CDR3nt: TGTGCCAGCGGCGGGGGGGCAGACAATGAGCAGTTCTTC
CDR3aa: CASGGGADNEQFF
v_gene: TRBV3-1/TRBV3-2
abundance: once
j_gene: TRBJ2-1
d_gene: TRBD2

CDR3nt: TGTGCCAGCAGCTTAACAGGGCCCGGTGGAAACACCATATATTTT
CDR3aa: CASSLTGPGGNTIYF
v_gene: TRBV7-9
abundance: NA
j_gene: TRBJ1-3
d_gene: NA

CDR3nt: TGTGCCAGCAGTTACCCCAGGGCGGGCGAGCAGTACTTC
CDR3aa: CASSYPRAGEQYF
v_gene: TRBV6-5
abundance: NA
j_gene: TRBJ2-7
d_gene: NA

CDR3nt: TGTGCCATCAGGCTAGCGGGGGGAAACAATGAGCAGTTCTTC
CDR3aa: CAIRLAGGNNEQFF
v_gene: TRBV10-3
abundance: NA
j_gene: TRBJ2-1
d_gene: TRBD2

CDR3nt: TGTGCCAGCAGCCCAGACCGGGGGTCCGGGGAGCTGTTTTTT
CDR3aa: CASSPDRGSGELFF
v_gene: TRBV7-2
abundance: NA
j_gene: TRBJ2-2
d_gene: NA

CDR3nt: TGTGCCTGGATTCGTACAGGGGGAGATACGCAGTATTTT
CDR3aa: CAWIRTGGDTQYF
v_gene: TRBV30
abundance: NA
j_gene: TRBJ2-3
d_gene: TRBD1

CDR3nt: TGTGCCAGTAGTATGGCGTCCAGATCCTACGAGCAGTACTTC
CDR3aa: CASSMASRSYEQYF
v_gene: TRBV19
abundance: NA
j_gene: TRBJ2-7
d_gene: NA

CDR3nt: TGTGCCAGCAGTTCCCCGATCGGACAGGGGAGAGACTATGGCTACACCTTC
CDR3aa: CASSSPIGQGRDYGYTF
v_gene: TRBV28
abundance: NA
j_gene: TRBJ1-2
d_gene: TRBD1

CDR3nt: TGTGCCAGCAGTCAGGGGTGGAATGAGCAGTTCTTC
CDR3aa: CASSQGWNEQFF
v_gene: TRBV28
abundance: once
j_gene: TRBJ2-1
d_gene: NA

CDR3nt: TGCGCCAGCAGCCAAGATGAGGGAATAGCGGGGGTTACCATTCAGTACTTC
CDR3aa: CASSQDEGIAGVTIQYF
v_gene: TRBV4-1
abundance: NA
j_gene: TRBJ2-4
d_gene: TRBD2

CDR3nt: TGTGCCAGCAGTTTATCGAGGTCCTATGGCTACACCTTC
CDR3aa: CASSLSRSYGYTF
v_gene: TRBV27
abundance: NA
j_gene: TRBJ1-2
d_gene: NA

CDR3nt: TGCGCCAGCAGCTGGCAGGGGGCCTCCTACGAGCAGTACTTC
CDR3aa: CASSWQGASYEQYF
v_gene: TRBV5-1
abundance: NA
j_gene: TRBJ2-7
d_gene: TRBD1

CDR3nt: TGCAGCGCCCGGCCGACGAACACTGAAGCTTTCTTT
CDR3aa: CSARPTNTEAFF
v_gene: TRBV29-1
abundance: NA
j_gene: TRBJ1-1
d_gene: NA

CDR3nt: TGCGCCAGCAGCTTGTTAGCGGGGGGGCCATTGACAGATACGCAGTATTTT
CDR3aa: CASSLLAGGPLTDTQYF
v_gene: TRBV5-1
abundance: NA
j_gene: TRBJ2-3
d_gene: TRBD2

CDR3nt: TGTGCCAGCAGTTTAAGAGGGGGCGGAAACTATGGCTACACCTTC
CDR3aa: CASSLRGGGNYGYTF
v_gene: TRBV28
abundance: once
j_gene: TRBJ1-2
d_gene: TRBD1

CDR3nt: TGTGCCAGCAGTGGTTCGGGGGGGGTTGTTTCCAAAAACATTCAGTACTTC
CDR3aa: CASSGSGGVVSKNIQYF
v_gene: TRBV25-1
abundance: NA
j_gene: TRBJ2-4
d_gene: TRBD2

CDR3nt: TGTGCTAGTGGTATTAAGCTAGCGGCCAACCAAGAGACCCAGTACTTC
CDR3aa: CASGIKLAANQETQYF
v_gene: TRBV12-5
abundance: NA
j_gene: TRBJ2-5
d_gene: TRBD2

CDR3nt: TGTGCCAGCAGTGCCGCCCACACCGGGGAGCTGTTTTTT
CDR3aa: CASSAAHTGELFF
v_gene: TRBV2
abundance: NA
j_gene: TRBJ2-2
d_gene: NA

CDR3nt: TGCGCCAGCAGCCAATCTGGTGTTACTGGTGCGTCCTACGAGCAGTACTTC
CDR3aa: CASSQSGVTGASYEQYF
v_gene: TRBV4-1
abundance: NA
j_gene: TRBJ2-7
d_gene: NA

CDR3nt: TGTGCCAGCGCTAGGGGAGGGGTAATCTCACCCCTCCACTTT
CDR3aa: CASARGGVISPLHF
v_gene: TRBV5-4
abundance: NA
j_gene: TRBJ1-6
d_gene: NA

CDR3nt: TGTGCCAGCTCAACGGACGGCGTTAGCCAGCATTTT
CDR3aa: CASSTDGVSQHF
v_gene: TRBV18
abundance: NA
j_gene: TRBJ1-5
d_gene: NA